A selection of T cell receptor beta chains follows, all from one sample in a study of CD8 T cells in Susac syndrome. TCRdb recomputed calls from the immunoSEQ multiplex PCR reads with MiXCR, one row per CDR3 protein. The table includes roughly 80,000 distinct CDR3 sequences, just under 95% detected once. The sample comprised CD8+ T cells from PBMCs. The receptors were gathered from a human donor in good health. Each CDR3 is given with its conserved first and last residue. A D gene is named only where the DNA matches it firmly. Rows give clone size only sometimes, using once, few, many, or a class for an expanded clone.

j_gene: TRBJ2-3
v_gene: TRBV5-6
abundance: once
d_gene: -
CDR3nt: TGTGCCAGCAGCCCGGGACACAGCACAGATACGCAGTATTTT
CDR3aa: CASSPGHSTDTQYF

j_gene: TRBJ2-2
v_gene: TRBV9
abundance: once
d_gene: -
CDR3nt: TGTGCCAGCAGCGCCGAGGAGAACTACCTCAACGGGGAGCTGTTTTTT
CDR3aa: CASSAEENYLNGELFF

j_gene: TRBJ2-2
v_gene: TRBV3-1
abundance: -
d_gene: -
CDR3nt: TGTGCCAGCAGCCAAGGGGACGGGGAGCTGTTTTTT
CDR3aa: CASSQGDGELFF

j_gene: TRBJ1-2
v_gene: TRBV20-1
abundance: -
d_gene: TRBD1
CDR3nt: TGCAGTGCTAGGAGGAGGACAGGCCCAAACTATGGCTACACCTTC
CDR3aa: CSARRRTGPNYGYTF

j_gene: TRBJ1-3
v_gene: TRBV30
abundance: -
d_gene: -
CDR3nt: TGTGCCTGGATGGACCCAGGAAACACCATATATTTT
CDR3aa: CAWMDPGNTIYF

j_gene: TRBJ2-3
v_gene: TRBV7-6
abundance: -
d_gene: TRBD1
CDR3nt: TGTGCCAGCAATAGGGACAGGGGCACAGATACGCAGTATTTT
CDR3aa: CASNRDRGTDTQYF

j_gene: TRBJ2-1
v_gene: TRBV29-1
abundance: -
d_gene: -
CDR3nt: TGCAGCGTTGGTTCTTATGGGCTCCCGCCGCGATTTCCCAATGAGCAGTTCTTC
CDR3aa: CSVGSYGLPPRFPNEQFF

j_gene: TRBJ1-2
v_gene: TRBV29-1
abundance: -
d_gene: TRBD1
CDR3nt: TGCAGCGTCCCGACAGGGAACTATGGCTACACCTTC
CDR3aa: CSVPTGNYGYTF

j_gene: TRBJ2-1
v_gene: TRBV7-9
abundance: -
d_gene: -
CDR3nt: TGTGCCAGCAGCCCGAGCAGGGCAGGAGGGAATGAGCAGTTCTTC
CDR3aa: CASSPSRAGGNEQFF

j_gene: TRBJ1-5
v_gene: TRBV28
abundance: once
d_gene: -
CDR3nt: TGTGCCAGCAGTCTCAACCCGGATGTCGCGCCCCAGCATTTT
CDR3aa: CASSLNPDVAPQHF

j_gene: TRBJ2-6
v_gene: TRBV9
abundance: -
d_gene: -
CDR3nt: TGTGCCAGCAGCGTTCGGGACCCCACCTCTGGGGCCAACGTCCTGACTTTC
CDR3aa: CASSVRDPTSGANVLTF

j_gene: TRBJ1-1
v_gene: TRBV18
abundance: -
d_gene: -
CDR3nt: TGTGCCAGCTCTGAGGACGGGAACACTGAAGCTTTCTTT
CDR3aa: CASSEDGNTEAFF

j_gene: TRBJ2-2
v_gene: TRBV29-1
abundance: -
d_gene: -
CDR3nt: TGCAGCGCTCTAACACCGAACACCGGGGAGCTGTTTTTT
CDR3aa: CSALTPNTGELFF

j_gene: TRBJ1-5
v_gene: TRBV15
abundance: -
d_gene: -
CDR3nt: TGTGCCACCAGCAGAGAAGTACCCCAGCCCCAGCATTTT
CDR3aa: CATSREVPQPQHF

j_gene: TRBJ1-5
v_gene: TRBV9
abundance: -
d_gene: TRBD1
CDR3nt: TGTGCCAGCAGCGCTGGGACAGGAAATCAGCCCCAGCATTTT
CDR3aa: CASSAGTGNQPQHF

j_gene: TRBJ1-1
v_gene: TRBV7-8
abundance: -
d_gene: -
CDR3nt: TGTGCCAGCAGCTTAGTAGGAAAGGCTGAAGCTTTCTTT
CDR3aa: CASSLVGKAEAFF

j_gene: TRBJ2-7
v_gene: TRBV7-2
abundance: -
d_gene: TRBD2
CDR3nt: TGTGCCAGCACCTCGTCGGGCGGCGGGGGTGACGAGCAGTACTTC
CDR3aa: CASTSSGGGGDEQYF

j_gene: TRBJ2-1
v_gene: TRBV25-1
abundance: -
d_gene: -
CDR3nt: TGTGCCAGCAGTCTCCTTTCCCTCCTCGATGAGCAGTTCTTC
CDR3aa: CASSLLSLLDEQFF

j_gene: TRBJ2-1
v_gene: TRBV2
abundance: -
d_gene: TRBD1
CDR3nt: TGTGCCAGCAGAGATTCAGGGGGTTATGAGCAGTTCTTC
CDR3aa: CASRDSGGYEQFF

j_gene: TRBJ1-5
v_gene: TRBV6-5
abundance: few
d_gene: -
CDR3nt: TGTGCCAGCAGTTACCAGGGGCCAGGATCGCCCCAGCATTTT
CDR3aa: CASSYQGPGSPQHF

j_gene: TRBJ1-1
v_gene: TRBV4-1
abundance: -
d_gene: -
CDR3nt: TGCGCCAGCAGTCACGGGAACACTGAAGCTTTCTTT
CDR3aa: CASSHGNTEAFF

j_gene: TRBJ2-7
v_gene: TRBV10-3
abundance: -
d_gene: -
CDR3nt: TGTGCCATCAGTGAGGAGGGCGAGCAGTACTTC
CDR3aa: CAISEEGEQYF

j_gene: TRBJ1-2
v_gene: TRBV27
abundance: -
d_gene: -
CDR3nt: TGTGCCAGCAGACTGACAGCTAACTATGGCTACACCTTC
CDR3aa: CASRLTANYGYTF

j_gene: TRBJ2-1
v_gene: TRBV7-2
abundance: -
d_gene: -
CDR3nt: TGTGCCAGCAGCTTAGCTTGGAATGAGCAGTTCTTC
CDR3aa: CASSLAWNEQFF

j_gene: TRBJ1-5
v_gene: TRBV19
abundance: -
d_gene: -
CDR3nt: TGTGCCAGTACTACGGCTAATCAGCCCCAGCATTTT
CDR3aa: CASTTANQPQHF

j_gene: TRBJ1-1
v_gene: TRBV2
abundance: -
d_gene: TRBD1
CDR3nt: TGTGCCAGGGGGGACAGTGGGAACACTGAAGCTTTCTTT
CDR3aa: CARGDSGNTEAFF

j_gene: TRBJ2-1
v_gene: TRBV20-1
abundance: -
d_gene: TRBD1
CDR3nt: TGCAGTGCTAGCCCCAGGGGGAATGAGCAGTTCTTC
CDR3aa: CSASPRGNEQFF

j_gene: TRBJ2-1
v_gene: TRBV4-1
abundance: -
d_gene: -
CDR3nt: TGCGCCAGCAGCCAGATGACAGGCAATGAGCAGTTCTTC
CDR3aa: CASSQMTGNEQFF

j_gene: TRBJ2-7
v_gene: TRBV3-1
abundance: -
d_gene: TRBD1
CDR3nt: TGTGCCAGCAGCGACACCGGGACAGGCTACGAGCAGTACTTC
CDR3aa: CASSDTGTGYEQYF

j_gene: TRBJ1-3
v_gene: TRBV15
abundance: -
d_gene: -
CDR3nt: TGTGCCACCAGCTATAGAAGGGGCTCTGGAAACACCATATATTTT
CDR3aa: CATSYRRGSGNTIYF

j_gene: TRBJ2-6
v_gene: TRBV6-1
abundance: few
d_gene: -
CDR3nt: TGTGCCAGCAGTGAGGAGGGTCGTGGGGCCAACGTCCTGACTTTC
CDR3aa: CASSEEGRGANVLTF

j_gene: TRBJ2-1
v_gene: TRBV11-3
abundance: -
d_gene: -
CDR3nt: TGTGCCAGCAGCTTAGGCCCCCCGGGAGAGGTCGATGAGCAGTTCTTC
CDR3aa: CASSLGPPGEVDEQFF

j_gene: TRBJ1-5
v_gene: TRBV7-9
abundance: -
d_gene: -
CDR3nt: TGTGCCAGCAGCTTAGGAACGTCGGCTAATCAGCCCCAGCATTTT
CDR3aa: CASSLGTSANQPQHF

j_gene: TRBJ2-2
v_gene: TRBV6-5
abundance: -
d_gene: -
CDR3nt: TGTGCTACACGGCGGGTGAACACCGGGGAGCTGTTTTTT
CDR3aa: CATRRVNTGELFF

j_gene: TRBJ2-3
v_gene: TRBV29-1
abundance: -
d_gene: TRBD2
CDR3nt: TGCAGCGTTGAGGGAGCGGGGGGACTACGGGATACGCAGTATTTT
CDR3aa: CSVEGAGGLRDTQYF

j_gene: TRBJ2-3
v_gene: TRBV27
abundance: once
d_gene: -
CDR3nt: TGTGCCAGCAGTTTCGTAGGAGATACGCAGTATTTT
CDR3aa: CASSFVGDTQYF

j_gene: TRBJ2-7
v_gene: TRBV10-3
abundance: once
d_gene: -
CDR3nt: TGTGCCATCAGTGAGTCGATGGTGGGCGAGCAGTACTTC
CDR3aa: CAISESMVGEQYF

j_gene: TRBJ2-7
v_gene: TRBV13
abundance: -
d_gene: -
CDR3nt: TGTGCCAGCAGCTTCTCGGTCTCCTACGAGCAGTACTTC
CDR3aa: CASSFSVSYEQYF

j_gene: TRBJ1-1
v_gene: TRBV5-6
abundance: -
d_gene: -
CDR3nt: TGTGCCAGCAGCTTGTCCGCAATTCACGAAGCTTTCTTT
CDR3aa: CASSLSAIHEAFF

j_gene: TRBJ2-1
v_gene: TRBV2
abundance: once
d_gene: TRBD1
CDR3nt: TGTGCCAGCAGGGCTTCCGGGACAGGGAAACGCAATGAGCAGTTCTTC
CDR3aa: CASRASGTGKRNEQFF

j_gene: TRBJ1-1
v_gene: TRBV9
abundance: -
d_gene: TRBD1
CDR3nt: TGTGCCAGCAGCCCAGGGACAGGGGTGGGCACTGAAGCTTTCTTT
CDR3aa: CASSPGTGVGTEAFF

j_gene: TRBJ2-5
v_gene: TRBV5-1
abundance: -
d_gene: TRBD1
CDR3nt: TGCGCCAGCAGCTCGCCGACAGGGGGGTATCAAGAGACCCAGTACTTC
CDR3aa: CASSSPTGGYQETQYF